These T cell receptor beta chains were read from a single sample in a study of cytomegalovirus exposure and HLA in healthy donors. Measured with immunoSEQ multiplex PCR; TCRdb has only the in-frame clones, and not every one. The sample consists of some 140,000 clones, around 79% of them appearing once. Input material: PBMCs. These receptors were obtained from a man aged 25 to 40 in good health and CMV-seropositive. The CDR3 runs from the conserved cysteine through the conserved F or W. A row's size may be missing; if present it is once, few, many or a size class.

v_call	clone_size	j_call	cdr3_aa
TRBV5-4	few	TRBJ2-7	CASSLGAYEQYF
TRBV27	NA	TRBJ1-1	CASSLRTGSTEAFF
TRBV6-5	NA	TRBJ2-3	CASSTFLGGDTQYF
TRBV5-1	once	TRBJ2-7	CASSPRQGTGAYEQYF
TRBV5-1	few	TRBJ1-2	CASSLQQGELDGYTF
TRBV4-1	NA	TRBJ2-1	CASSQVTSGPYNEQFF
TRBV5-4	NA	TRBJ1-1	CASSHPDTNTEAFF
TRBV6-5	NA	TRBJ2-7	CASTRGGASYEQYF
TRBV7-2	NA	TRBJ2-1	CASSFGGGAHNEQFF
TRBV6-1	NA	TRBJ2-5	CASGGLAAPETQYF
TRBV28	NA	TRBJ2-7	CASSVQGSADEYF
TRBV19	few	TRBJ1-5	CASSSGTDLGQPQHF
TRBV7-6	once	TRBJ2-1	CASSLGLADEQFF
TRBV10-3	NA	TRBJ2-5	CAISGQGWETQYF
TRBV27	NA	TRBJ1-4	CASSPRTGNEKLFF
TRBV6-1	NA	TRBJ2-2	CASSGRAGGELFF
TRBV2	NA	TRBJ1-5	CASSEEGLGNQPQHF
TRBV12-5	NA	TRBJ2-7	CASGLVGDEQYF
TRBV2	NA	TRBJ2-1	CASSRLALNEQFF
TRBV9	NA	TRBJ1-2	CASSIQGTGVGGYTF
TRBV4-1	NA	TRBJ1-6	CASSQPGRNSPLHF
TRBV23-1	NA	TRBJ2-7	CASSQEFSEQYF
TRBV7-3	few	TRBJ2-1	CASSLTGTSGRVDEQFF
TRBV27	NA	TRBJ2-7	CASSSPTSLSSYEQYF
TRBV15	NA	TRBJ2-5	CATSSGRAGAQYF
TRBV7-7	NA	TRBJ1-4	CASSLGREMNEKLFF
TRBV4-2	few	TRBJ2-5	CASSQGTSGGRETQYF
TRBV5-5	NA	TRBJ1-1	CASSSAGGENTEAFF
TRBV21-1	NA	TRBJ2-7	CASSAPRVFYEQYF
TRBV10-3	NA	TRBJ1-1	CAISTEGRNTEAFF
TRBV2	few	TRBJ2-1	CASSPSNMGQGNNEQFF
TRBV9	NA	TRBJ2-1	CASSPGTPSSYNEQFF
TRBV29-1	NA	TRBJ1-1	CSVDVRVGGEAFF
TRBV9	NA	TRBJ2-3	CASSPGQGATDTQYF
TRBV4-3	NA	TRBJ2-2	CASSQEGEGGELFF
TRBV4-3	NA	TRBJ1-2	CASSPTKAGAYGYTF
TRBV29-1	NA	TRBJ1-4	CSVDSGLGGGEKLFF
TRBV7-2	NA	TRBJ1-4	CASSLDRGTNEKLFF
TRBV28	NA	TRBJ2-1	CASSPRERQGNEQFF
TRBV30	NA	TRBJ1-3	CAWRPGRVSSSGNTIYF
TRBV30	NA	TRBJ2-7	CAWSGPFVKQYF
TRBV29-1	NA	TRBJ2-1	CSVEQTEYEQFF
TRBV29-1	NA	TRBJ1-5	CSYGEANQPQHF
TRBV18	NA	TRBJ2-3	CASSRGGSTDTQYF
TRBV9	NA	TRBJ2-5	CASSTSPLGGETQYF
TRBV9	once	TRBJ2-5	CASSVQGRETQYF
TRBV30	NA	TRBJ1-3	CAWSDSSGNTIYF